This TCR beta chain was captured in a study of cytomegalovirus exposure and HLA in healthy donors. The study's findings and limits: Later on, an analysis tied approximately 17,000 TCR beta sequences to HLA alleles at 0.05 false discovery rate. The authors enumerated under 200 TCR beta chains as linked to cytomegalovirus. Most sequenced TCRs were rare (though some public TCRs occurred in many donors).

The study ran its PCR with 60 Vbeta and 13 Jbeta primers. Sequencing was performed with immunoSEQ multiplex PCR; in TCRdb, only in-frame clones are kept and a portion is missing. Of tens of thousands of clones in the sample, about 74% were seen once. Germline values: CDR1 MNHNS, CDR2 SASEGT. Trimming at V came to 4 bases and at J to 6 bases, leaving 6 bases not matched to a gene. The CDR3 extends over 13 amino acids. A remark on this clone: Antigen unknown.

This chain joins TRBV6-1 and TRBJ2-7, with 7 nucleotides matching TRBD1. The sample consisted of PBMCs. The TCR sequence derives from a woman between 50 and 59 years old in good health and CMV-seropositive. CDR3 in amino acids: CASSGQGQGEQYF. For the CDR3, the DNA is TGTGCCAGCAGTGGACAGGGTCAGGGCGAGCAGTACTTC.